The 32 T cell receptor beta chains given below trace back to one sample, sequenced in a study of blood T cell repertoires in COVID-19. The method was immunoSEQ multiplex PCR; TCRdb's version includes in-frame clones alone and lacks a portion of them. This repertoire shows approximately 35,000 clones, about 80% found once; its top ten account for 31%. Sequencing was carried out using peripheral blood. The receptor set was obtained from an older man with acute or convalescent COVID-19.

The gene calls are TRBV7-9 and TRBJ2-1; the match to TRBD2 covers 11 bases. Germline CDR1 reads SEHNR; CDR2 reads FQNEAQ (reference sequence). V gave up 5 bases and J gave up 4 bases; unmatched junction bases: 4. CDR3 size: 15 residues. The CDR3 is CASSRGTSGYNEQFF. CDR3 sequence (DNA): TGTGCCAGCAGCCGCGGGACTAGCGGTTACAATGAGCAGTTCTTC.

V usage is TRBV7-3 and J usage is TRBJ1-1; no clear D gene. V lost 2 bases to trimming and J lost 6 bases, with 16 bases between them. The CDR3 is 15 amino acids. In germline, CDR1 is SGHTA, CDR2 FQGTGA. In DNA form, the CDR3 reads TGTGCCAGCAGCTTATACCGGGCCATCGGGGCTGAAGCTTTCTTT. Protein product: CASSLYRAIGAEAFF.

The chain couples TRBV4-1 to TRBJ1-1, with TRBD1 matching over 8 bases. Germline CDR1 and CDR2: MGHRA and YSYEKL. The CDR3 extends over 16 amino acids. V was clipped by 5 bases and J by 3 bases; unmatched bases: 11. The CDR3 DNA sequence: TGCGCCAGCAGCAGTCGGGACAGGAAGACGGACACTGAAGCTTTCTTT. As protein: CASSSRDRKTDTEAFF.

CDR3 loop: CASSPGQGGSSTEAFF. The CDR3 DNA sequence: TGTGCCAGCAGTCCGGGACAGGGGGGCTCGAGCACTGAAGCTTTCTTT. This chain links TRBV7-9 with TRBJ1-1, with 11 bases identical to TRBD1. Germline V gene data show CDR1 as SEHNR and CDR2 as FQNEAQ (reference sequence). The CDR3 spans 16 residues. Trimming took 6 bases from V and 4 from J; bases not matched to a gene: 10.

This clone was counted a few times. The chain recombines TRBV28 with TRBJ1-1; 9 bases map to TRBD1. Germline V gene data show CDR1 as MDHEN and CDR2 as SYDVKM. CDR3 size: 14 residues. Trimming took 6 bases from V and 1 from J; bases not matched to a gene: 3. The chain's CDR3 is CASRTGGTNTEAFF. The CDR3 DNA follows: TGTGCCAGCAGGACAGGGGGTACGAACACTGAAGCTTTCTTT.

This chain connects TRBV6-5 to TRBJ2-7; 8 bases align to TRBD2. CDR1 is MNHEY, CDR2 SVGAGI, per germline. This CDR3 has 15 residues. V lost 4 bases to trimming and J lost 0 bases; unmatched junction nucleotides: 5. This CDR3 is CASSSIAGNSYEQYF. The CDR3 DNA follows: TGTGCCAGCAGTTCGATAGCGGGGAACTCCTACGAGCAGTACTTC.

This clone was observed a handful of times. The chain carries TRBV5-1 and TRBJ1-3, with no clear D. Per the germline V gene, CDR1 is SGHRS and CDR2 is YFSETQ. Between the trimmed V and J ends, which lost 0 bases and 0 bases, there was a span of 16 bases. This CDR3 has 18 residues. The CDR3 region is CASSLEGSGGFSGNTIYF. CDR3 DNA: TGCGCCAGCAGCTTGGAAGGATCTGGAGGGTTCTCTGGAAACACCATATATTTT.

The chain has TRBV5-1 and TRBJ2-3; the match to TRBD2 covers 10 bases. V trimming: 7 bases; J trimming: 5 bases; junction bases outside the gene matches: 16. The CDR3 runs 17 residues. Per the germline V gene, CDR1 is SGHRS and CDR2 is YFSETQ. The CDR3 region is CASFFSSGSGGKDTQYF. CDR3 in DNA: TGCGCCAGCTTTTTTTCTAGCGGGAGCGGAGGAAAAGATACGCAGTATTTT.

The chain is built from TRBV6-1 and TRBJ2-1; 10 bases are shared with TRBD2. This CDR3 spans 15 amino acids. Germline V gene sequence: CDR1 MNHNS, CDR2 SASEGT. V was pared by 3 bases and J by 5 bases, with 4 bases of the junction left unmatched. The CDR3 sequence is CASSDLAGAHNEQFF. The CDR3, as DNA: TGTGCCAGCAGTGATCTAGCGGGAGCCCACAATGAGCAGTTCTTC.

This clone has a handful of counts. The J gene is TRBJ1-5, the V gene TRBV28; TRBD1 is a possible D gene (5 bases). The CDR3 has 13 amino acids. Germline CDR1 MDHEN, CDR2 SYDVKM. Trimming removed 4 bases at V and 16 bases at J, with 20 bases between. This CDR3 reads CASSSDSTRSVHF. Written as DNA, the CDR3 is TGTGCCAGCAGTTCAGACAGCACACGATCCGTTCATTTT.

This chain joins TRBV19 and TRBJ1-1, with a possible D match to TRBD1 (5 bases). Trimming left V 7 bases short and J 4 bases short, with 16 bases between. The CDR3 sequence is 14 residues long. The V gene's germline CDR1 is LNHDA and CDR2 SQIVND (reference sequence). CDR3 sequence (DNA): TGTGCCAGTAAGAGGGAGGGTGGGGGCACTGAAGCTTTCTTT. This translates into CASKREGGGTEAFF.

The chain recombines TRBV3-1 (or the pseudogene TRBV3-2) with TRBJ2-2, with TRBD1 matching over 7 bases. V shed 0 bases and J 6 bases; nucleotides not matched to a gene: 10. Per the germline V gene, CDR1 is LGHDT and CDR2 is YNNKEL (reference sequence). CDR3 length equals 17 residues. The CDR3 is CASSQEWETGHPGELFF. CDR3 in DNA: TGTGCCAGCAGCCAAGAGTGGGAGACAGGGCATCCCGGGGAGCTGTTTTTT.

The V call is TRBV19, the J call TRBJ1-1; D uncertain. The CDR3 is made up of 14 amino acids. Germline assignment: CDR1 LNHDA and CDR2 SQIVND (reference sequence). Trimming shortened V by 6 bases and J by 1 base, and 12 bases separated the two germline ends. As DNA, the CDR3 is TGTGCCAGTAGAACGGAGGCCAGGAACACTGAAGCTTTCTTT. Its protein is CASRTEARNTEAFF.

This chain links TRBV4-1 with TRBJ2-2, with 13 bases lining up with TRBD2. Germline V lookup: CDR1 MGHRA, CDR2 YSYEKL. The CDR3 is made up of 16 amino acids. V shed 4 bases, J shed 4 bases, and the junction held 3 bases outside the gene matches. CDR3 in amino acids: CASSLGLAGPTGELFF. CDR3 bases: TGCGCCAGCAGCCTGGGACTAGCGGGACCCACCGGGGAGCTGTTTTTT.

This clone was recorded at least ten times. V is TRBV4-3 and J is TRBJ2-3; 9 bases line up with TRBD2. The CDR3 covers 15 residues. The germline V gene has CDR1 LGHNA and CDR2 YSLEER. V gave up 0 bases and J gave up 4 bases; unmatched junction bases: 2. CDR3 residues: CASSQERGGADTQYF. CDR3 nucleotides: TGCGCCAGCAGCCAAGAGCGGGGGGGCGCAGATACGCAGTATTTT.

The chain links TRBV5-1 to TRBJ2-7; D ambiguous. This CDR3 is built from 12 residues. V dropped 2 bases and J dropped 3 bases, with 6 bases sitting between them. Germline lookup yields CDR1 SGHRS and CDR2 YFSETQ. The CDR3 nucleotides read TGCGCCAGCAGCTTTGAGCGCTACGAGCAGTACTTC. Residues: CASSFERYEQYF.

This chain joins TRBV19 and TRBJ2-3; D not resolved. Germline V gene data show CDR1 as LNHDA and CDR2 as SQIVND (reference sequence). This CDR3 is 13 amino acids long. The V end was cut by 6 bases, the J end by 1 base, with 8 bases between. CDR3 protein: CASSHFRTDTQYF. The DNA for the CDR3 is TGTGCCAGTAGCCATTTCCGCACAGATACGCAGTATTTT.

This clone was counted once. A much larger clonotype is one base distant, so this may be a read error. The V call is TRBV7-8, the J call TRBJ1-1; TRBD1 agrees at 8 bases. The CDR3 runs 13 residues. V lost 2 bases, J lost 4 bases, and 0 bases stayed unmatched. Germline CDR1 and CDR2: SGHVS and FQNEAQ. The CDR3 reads CASSLTGGTEAFF. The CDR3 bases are TGTGCCAGCAGCTTAACAGGGGGCACTGAAGCTTTCTTT.

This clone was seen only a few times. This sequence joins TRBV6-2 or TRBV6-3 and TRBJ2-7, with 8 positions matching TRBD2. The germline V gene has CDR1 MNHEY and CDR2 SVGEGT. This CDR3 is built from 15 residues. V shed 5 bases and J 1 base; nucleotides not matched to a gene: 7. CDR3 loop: CASSRTAGVSYEQYF. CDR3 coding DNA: TGTGCCAGCAGTCGGACAGCGGGGGTTTCCTACGAGCAGTACTTC.

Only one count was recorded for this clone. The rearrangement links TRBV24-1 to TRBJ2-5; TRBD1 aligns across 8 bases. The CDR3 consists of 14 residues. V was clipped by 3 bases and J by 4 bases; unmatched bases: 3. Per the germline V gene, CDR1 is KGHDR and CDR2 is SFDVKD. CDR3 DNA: TGTGCCACCAGTGATGGGACAGGAGGAGAGACCCAGTACTTC. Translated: CATSDGTGGETQYF.

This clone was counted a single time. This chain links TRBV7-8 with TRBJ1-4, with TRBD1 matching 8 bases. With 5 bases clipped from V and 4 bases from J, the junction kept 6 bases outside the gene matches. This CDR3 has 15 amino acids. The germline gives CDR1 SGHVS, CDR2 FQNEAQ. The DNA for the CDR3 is TGTGCCAGCAGCCCAACGGACAGGGTTAATGAAAAACTGTTTTTT. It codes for CASSPTDRVNEKLFF. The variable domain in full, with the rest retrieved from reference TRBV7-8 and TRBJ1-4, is GAGVSQSPRYKVAKRGQDVALRCDPISGHVSLFWYQQALGQGPEFLTYFQNEAQLDKSGLPSDRFFAERPEGSVSTLKIQRTQQEDSAVYLCASSPTDRVNEKLFFGSGTQLSVL.

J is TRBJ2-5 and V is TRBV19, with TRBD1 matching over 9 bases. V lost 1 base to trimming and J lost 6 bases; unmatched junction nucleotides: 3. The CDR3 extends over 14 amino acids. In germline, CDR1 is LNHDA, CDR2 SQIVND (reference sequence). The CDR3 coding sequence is TGTGCCAGTAGTATAGGGGGACAGGGCAAGACCCAGTACTTC. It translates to CASSIGGQGKTQYF.

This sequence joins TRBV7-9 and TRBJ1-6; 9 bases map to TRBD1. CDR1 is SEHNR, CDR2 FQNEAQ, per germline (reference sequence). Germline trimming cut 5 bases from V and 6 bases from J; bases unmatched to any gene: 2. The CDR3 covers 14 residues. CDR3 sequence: CASSQGQGNSPLHF. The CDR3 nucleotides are TGTGCCAGCAGCCAGGGACAGGGTAATTCACCCCTCCACTTT.

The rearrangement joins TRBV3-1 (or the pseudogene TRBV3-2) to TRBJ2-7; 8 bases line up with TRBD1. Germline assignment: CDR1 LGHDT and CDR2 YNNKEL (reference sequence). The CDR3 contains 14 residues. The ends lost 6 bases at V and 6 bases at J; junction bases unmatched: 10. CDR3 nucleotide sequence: TGTGCCAGCAGGAAAAGCCAGGGGGCGGGCGAGCAGTACTTC. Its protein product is CASRKSQGAGEQYF.

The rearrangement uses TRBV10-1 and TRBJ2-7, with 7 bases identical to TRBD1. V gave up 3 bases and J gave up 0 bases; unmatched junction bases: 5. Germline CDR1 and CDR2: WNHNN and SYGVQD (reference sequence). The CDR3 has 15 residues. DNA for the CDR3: TGCGCCAGCAGTGACCCGGACAGGAGCTCCTACGAGCAGTACTTC. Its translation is CASSDPDRSSYEQYF.

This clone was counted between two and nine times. The CDR3, as DNA: TGCGCCAGCAGCCAACGCACGGTCGGAAACACCATATATTTT. This gives the protein CASSQRTVGNTIYF. The chain uses TRBV4-3 and TRBJ1-3, with D unclear. Germline assignment: CDR1 LGHNA and CDR2 YSLEER. With 2 bases removed from V and 4 bases from J, the gap between germline ends came to 9 bases. The CDR3 is 14 residues long.

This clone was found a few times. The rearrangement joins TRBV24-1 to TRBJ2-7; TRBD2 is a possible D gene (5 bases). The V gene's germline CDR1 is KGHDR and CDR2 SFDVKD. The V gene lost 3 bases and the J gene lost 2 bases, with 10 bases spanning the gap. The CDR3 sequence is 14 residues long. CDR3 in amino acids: CATSDPGMPYEQYF. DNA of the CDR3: TGTGCCACCAGTGATCCCGGGATGCCCTACGAGCAGTACTTC.

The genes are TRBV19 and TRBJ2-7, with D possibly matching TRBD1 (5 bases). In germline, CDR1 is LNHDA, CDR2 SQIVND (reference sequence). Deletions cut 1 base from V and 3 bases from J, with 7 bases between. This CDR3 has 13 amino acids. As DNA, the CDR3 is TGTGCCAGTAGTATAGGGGGCTTCTACGAGCAGTACTTC. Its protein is CASSIGGFYEQYF.

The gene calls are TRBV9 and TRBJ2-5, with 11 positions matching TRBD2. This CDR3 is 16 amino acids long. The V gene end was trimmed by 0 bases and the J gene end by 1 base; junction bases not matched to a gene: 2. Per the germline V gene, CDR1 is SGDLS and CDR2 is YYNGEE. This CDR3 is CASSVGLAGGQETQYF. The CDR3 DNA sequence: TGTGCCAGCAGCGTAGGGCTAGCGGGGGGCCAAGAGACCCAGTACTTC.

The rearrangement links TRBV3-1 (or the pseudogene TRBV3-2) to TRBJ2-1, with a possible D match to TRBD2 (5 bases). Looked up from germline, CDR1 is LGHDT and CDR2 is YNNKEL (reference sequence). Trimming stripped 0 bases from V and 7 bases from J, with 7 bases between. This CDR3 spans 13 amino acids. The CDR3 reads CASSQDGRNEQFF. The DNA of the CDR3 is TGTGCCAGCAGCCAAGATGGGAGAAATGAGCAGTTCTTC.

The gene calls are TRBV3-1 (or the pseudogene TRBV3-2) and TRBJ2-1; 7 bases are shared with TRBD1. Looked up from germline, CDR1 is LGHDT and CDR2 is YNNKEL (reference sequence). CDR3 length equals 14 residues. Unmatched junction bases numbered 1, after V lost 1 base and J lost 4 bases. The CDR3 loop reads CASSQATGYNEQFF. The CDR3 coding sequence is TGTGCCAGCAGCCAAGCGACAGGGTACAATGAGCAGTTCTTC.

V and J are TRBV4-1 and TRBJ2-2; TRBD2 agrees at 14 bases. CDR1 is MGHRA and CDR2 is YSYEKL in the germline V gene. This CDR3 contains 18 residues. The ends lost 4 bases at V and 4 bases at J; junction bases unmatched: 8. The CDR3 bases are TGCGCCAGCAGCCTCGAGAGACTAGCGGGAGGGCCCACCGGGGAGCTGTTTTTT. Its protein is CASSLERLAGGPTGELFF.